A selection of T cell receptor beta chains follows, all from one sample in a study of control samples from healthy donors and cancer patients. Here immunoSEQ multiplex PCR was the method, and the copy in TCRdb shows in-frame clones only, minus some. Of about 50,000 clones listed, nearly 96% are singletons. The material sequenced was blood. The receptors derive from a woman under 40 in good health. The CDR3 runs from the conserved cysteine through the conserved F or W. A D gene is named only where the DNA matches it firmly. A clone size is listed for some rows: how often the clone was seen (once, few, many), or a class if it is expanded.

length: 15
size: .
V: TRBV2
J: TRBJ2-7
D: .
DNA: TGTGCCAGCAGTGAAGCGCCTAAAGTTTCCTACGAGCAGTACTTC
CDR3: CASSEAPKVSYEQYF

length: 16
size: .
V: TRBV10-3
J: TRBJ2-1
D: TRBD2
DNA: TGTGCCATCAGTGCGAGTCCTAGCGGGGAGTACAATGAGCAGTTCTTC
CDR3: CAISASPSGEYNEQFF

length: 11
size: .
V: TRBV2
J: TRBJ2-3
D: .
DNA: TGTGCCAGCAGTGTAACAGATACGCAGTATTTT
CDR3: CASSVTDTQYF

length: 18
size: .
V: TRBV27
J: TRBJ1-5
D: .
DNA: TGTGCCAGCAGTTTATCGGGGAAGGGAACATATAGCAATCAGCCCCAGCATTTT
CDR3: CASSLSGKGTYSNQPQHF

length: 17
size: .
V: TRBV20-1
J: TRBJ1-5
D: .
DNA: TGCAGTGCTAGTCTACGGGACCGAAGTTATAGCAATCAGCCCCAGCATTTT
CDR3: CSASLRDRSYSNQPQHF

length: 15
size: .
V: TRBV10-3
J: TRBJ2-3
D: TRBD1
DNA: TGTGCCATCAAATCTGGGACAGCGGGCACAGATACGCAGTATTTT
CDR3: CAIKSGTAGTDTQYF

length: 17
size: .
V: TRBV9
J: TRBJ2-1
D: .
DNA: TGTGCCAGCAGCCCCCGGGGGAGCGGGGACAAGTACAATGAGCAGTTCTTC
CDR3: CASSPRGSGDKYNEQFF

length: 15
size: .
V: TRBV6-5
J: TRBJ1-5
D: .
DNA: TGTGCCAGCAGCCCATACGGGGAAGGCAATCAGCCCCAGCATTTT
CDR3: CASSPYGEGNQPQHF

length: 16
size: .
V: TRBV5-1
J: TRBJ1-6
D: .
DNA: TGCGCCAGCAGTCCAGTGGTGGCCAGGGATGATTCACCCCTCCACTTT
CDR3: CASSPVVARDDSPLHF

length: 13
size: .
V: TRBV28
J: TRBJ1-2
D: .
DNA: TGTGCCAGCAGTCTTTCGGGGGGTGATGGCTACACCTTC
CDR3: CASSLSGGDGYTF

length: 15
size: .
V: TRBV6-5
J: TRBJ1-5
D: .
DNA: TGTGCCAGCAGTTACTCTCGGGAAATCAATCAGCCCCAGCATTTT
CDR3: CASSYSREINQPQHF

length: 12
size: .
V: TRBV5-1
J: TRBJ1-1
D: .
DNA: TGCGCCAGCAGCTTAGGCGGGTCCCAAGCTTTCTTT
CDR3: CASSLGGSQAFF

length: 16
size: .
V: TRBV10-3
J: TRBJ2-3
D: TRBD2
DNA: TGTGCCATCAGTGCTAAACTAGCGGGGCTTGGAGATACGCAGTATTTT
CDR3: CAISAKLAGLGDTQYF

length: 17
size: .
V: TRBV7-6
J: TRBJ2-5
D: .
DNA: TGTGCCAGCAGCTTAAGCCCTCCGGGAGCCCTCCAAGAGACCCAGTACTTC
CDR3: CASSLSPPGALQETQYF

length: 13
size: .
V: TRBV11-2
J: TRBJ2-7
D: .
DNA: TGTGCCAGCAGCTTTTCACAGGGCTACGAGCAGTACTTC
CDR3: CASSFSQGYEQYF

length: 15
size: .
V: TRBV5-4
J: TRBJ1-4
D: .
DNA: TGTGCCAGCAGCCGCGGGGGGGGTACTAATGAAAAACTGTTTTTT
CDR3: CASSRGGGTNEKLFF

length: 13
size: .
V: TRBV15
J: TRBJ2-3
D: .
DNA: TGTGCCACCAGCAGGGAACGCACAGATACGCAGTATTTT
CDR3: CATSRERTDTQYF

length: 14
size: once
V: TRBV6-5
J: TRBJ1-2
D: .
DNA: TGTGCCAGCAGTTACTCGATCGGGGATGGGGGCTACACCTTC
CDR3: CASSYSIGDGGYTF

length: 15
size: .
V: TRBV3-1/TRBV3-2
J: TRBJ2-3
D: .
DNA: TGTGCCAGCAGCTCTAGGGGATCCACGGCGGATACGCAGTATTTT
CDR3: CASSSRGSTADTQYF

length: 19
size: .
V: TRBV7-9
J: TRBJ2-1
D: TRBD2
DNA: TGTGCCAGCAGCTCGCCTACCTTTGGACTAGCGGGATCGGGGAATGAGCAGTTCTTC
CDR3: CASSSPTFGLAGSGNEQFF

length: 16
size: .
V: TRBV30
J: TRBJ1-3
D: .
DNA: TGTGCCTGGAGTGTACGGGGGCGAGTCTCTGGAAACACCATATATTTT
CDR3: CAWSVRGRVSGNTIYF

length: 15
size: .
V: TRBV9
J: TRBJ1-4
D: .
DNA: TGTGCCAGCAGCGTAGCGCAGGGGCAGGATGAAAAACTGTTTTTT
CDR3: CASSVAQGQDEKLFF

length: 15
size: .
V: TRBV28
J: TRBJ2-1
D: TRBD2
DNA: TGTGCCAGCAGTTTTCTAGCGGGAGGGAGAAATGAGCAGTTCTTC
CDR3: CASSFLAGGRNEQFF

length: 13
size: .
V: TRBV27
J: TRBJ1-5
D: .
DNA: TGTGCCAGCAGCTACCTGGGTGGGGGGCCCCAGCATTTT
CDR3: CASSYLGGGPQHF

length: 13
size: few
V: TRBV28
J: TRBJ1-1
D: .
DNA: TGTGCCAGCAGTTTCGCCCTGACCTGGGGAGCTTTCTTT
CDR3: CASSFALTWGAFF

length: 16
size: .
V: TRBV6-1
J: TRBJ1-4
D: .
DNA: TGTGCCAGCAGTGAACTGGAAGGTCTCGGTGATGAAAAACTGTTTTTT
CDR3: CASSELEGLGDEKLFF

length: 16
size: .
V: TRBV6-2/TRBV6-3
J: TRBJ2-3
D: TRBD2
DNA: TGTGCCAGCAGTTACTTCCAGCGGGAGGTCCAAGATACGCAGTATTTT
CDR3: CASSYFQREVQDTQYF

length: 11
size: .
V: TRBV29-1
J: TRBJ1-4
D: .
DNA: TGCAGCGTTGAACGAGGTGAAAAACTGTTTTTT
CDR3: CSVERGEKLFF

length: 18
size: .
V: TRBV2
J: TRBJ1-6
D: TRBD1
DNA: TGTGCCAGCAGTGAGCCTTGGGACAGGAGCTCCTATAATTCACCCCTCCACTTT
CDR3: CASSEPWDRSSYNSPLHF

length: 15
size: few
V: TRBV10-3
J: TRBJ2-7
D: TRBD2
DNA: TGTGCCATCAGGAATAGCGGGAGTTCTTCCTACGAGCAGTACTTC
CDR3: CAIRNSGSSSYEQYF

length: 13
size: .
V: TRBV2
J: TRBJ1-1
D: .
DNA: TGTGCCAGCAGTGCGGCCAGGGCGGGGGAAGCTTTCTTT
CDR3: CASSAARAGEAFF

length: 15
size: .
V: TRBV15
J: TRBJ1-1
D: .
DNA: TGTGCCACCAGCAGAGATACCGGGGGCGGGGGTGAAGCTTTCTTT
CDR3: CATSRDTGGGGEAFF